What follows are 8 T cell receptor beta chains derived from one specimen sequenced in a study of T cells in Graves' hyperthyroidism and ophthalmopathy. TCR beta CDR3 regions were amplified from RNA. The TCR CDR3 was amplified in a first-round RT-PCR using the HTBI primer set. Each CDR3 protein is one row after TCRdb ran MiXCR on the multiplex PCR reads. The repertoire holds a few hundred thousand distinct CDR3 sequences, with approximately 17% as singletons. Sequenced material: blood. The receptors here all came from a woman aged 60-75 years with Graves' ophthalmopathy.

There are many counts of this clonotype. The genes are TRBV6-1 and TRBJ2-4; D tentatively reads TRBD1 or TRBD2 (6 bases each). The germline V and J ends were trimmed by 6 bases and 1 base, with 13 bases remaining between them. In germline, CDR1 is MNHNS, CDR2 SASEGT. The CDR3 totals 15 residues. The CDR3 coding sequence is TGTGCCAGCAGCCCCCCCGGGGGCGCCAAAAACATTCAGTACTTC. This translates into CASSPPGGAKNIQYF.

Notes on this clonotype: A read error may be the cause here, since a much bigger clone is one base away. The chain joins TRBV4-1 to TRBJ2-7; tentative D call: TRBD1 (6 bases). The CDR3 extends over 17 amino acids. The V and J ends lost 6 bases and 3 bases respectively, with 24 bases between them. Germline values: CDR1 MGHRA, CDR2 YSYEKL. DNA for the CDR3: TGCGCCAGCAGACCACTGTGGATCCCAACAGGGATCTACGAGCAGTACTTC. Its protein product is CASRPLWIPTGIYEQYF.

This clonotype was detected ten times or more. V gene TRBV28 combines with J gene TRBJ1-2; unclear D gene. This CDR3 comprises 11 residues. Trimming removed 5 bases at V and 8 bases at J, with 9 bases between. Germline V lookup: CDR1 MDHEN, CDR2 SYDVKM. DNA for the CDR3: TGTGCCAGCAGTCCTGGCTGGGGCTACACCTTC. It codes for CASSPGWGYTF.

The sample holds a few counts of this clonotype. V is TRBV4-3 and J is TRBJ2-7; D not certain. The CDR3 covers 15 residues. CDR1 LGHNA and CDR2 YSLEER come from the germline V gene. Deletions cut 0 bases from V and 1 base from J, with 10 bases between. The CDR3 region is CASSQDNLRSYEQYF. CDR3 in DNA: TGCGCCAGCAGCCAAGATAACCTCAGATCCTACGAGCAGTACTTC.

The chain has TRBV6-1 and TRBJ2-6, with D unresolved. This CDR3 comprises 13 residues. CDR1 is MNHNS and CDR2 is SASEGT in the germline V gene. Trimming pared 8 bases from V and 4 bases from J, leaving 9 bases between. The CDR3 DNA sequence: TGTGCCAGCGCACCCGGAGGGGCCAACGTCCTGACTTTC. Translation gives CASAPGGANVLTF.

This clonotype was counted a few times. This chain links TRBV6-5 with TRBJ2-7; D remains unclear. The ends were cut back, 2 bases at V and 0 bases at J, with 11 bases in the middle. This CDR3 contains 15 residues. CDR1 is MNHEY and CDR2 is SVGAGI in the germline V gene. In DNA, the CDR3 is TGTGCCAGCAGTTACGGTCAGAGTAGCTCCTACGAGCAGTACTTC. Amino acids: CASSYGQSSSYEQYF.

This clonotype was detected only a few times. The V call is TRBV5-1, the J call TRBJ2-1, with 10 bases that match TRBD2. Per germline, CDR1 SGHRS and CDR2 YFSETQ. The length of the CDR3 is 17 residues. V lost 5 bases, J lost 4 bases, and 12 bases stayed unmatched. CDR3 bases: TGCGCCAGCAGTCCTGGACTAGCGGACCCTGGGTACAATGAGCAGTTCTTC. The encoded protein is CASSPGLADPGYNEQFF. Looking up the rest from reference TRBV5-1 and TRBJ2-1 gives the full variable domain: KAGVTQTPRYLIKTRGQQVTLSCSPISGHRSVSWYQQTPGQGLQFLFEYFSETQRNKGNFPGRFSGRQFSNSRSEMNVSTLELGDSALYLCASSPGLADPGYNEQFFGPGTRLTVL.

This clonotype has a count of ten or more. The DNA of the CDR3 is TGTGCCACCAGTTGGGGGGCGACTTCCTACAATGAGCAGTTCTTC. It specifies CATSWGATSYNEQFF. This chain connects TRBV24-1 to TRBJ2-1; D tentatively fits TRBD1 or TRBD2 (6 bases each). CDR3 length: 15 residues. V was trimmed by 6 bases and J by 1 base, leaving 12 bases between them. Germline V gives CDR1 KGHDR, CDR2 SFDVKD.